This entry lists 10 T cell receptor beta chains sequenced from one sample in a study of Tregs in tolerant kidney transplant recipients (dated by TCRdb to between 2018 and 2021). The library was generated by the immunoSEQ multiplex PCR assay. TCRdb mirrors the immuneACCESS table, restricted to in-frame sequences. Some clones are absent from its copies; in checked studies, under half trace to an unresolved V gene, and the reason for the others is unknown. The sample contains about 46,000 clones, about 90% of them found a single time. The leading ten clones occupy about 0.76% of the sample. Sequenced sample: Tregs from blood. These receptor sequences come from a human donor in good health.

The chain is built from TRBV7-6 and TRBJ2-7; possible D gene TRBD1, 6 bases. The V end was cut by 0 bases, the J end by 2 bases, with 17 bases between. The CDR3 is made up of 17 amino acids. Per germline, CDR1 SGHVS and CDR2 FNYEAQ. The CDR3 bases are TGTGCCAGCAGCTTAGCGCCAGACGGGACAACTCCCTACGAGCAGTACTTC. Encoded protein: CASSLAPDGTTPYEQYF.

The V and J genes are TRBV30 and TRBJ1-5; D uncertain. The CDR3 has 13 residues. Trimming left V 0 bases short and J 4 bases short, with 7 bases between. Germline CDR1 and CDR2: GTSNPN and SVGIG (reference sequence). The CDR3 reads CAWSVGVNQPQHF. The CDR3 bases are TGTGCCTGGAGTGTAGGAGTGAATCAGCCCCAGCATTTT.

The chain carries TRBV2 and TRBJ1-1; a possible D gene is TRBD1 (5 bases). The CDR3 length is 13 residues. The germline V gene encodes CDR1 SNHLY and CDR2 FYNNEI. Trimming removed 7 bases at V and 0 bases at J, with 9 bases between. The CDR3 is CASMTELNTEAFF. Written as DNA, the CDR3 is TGTGCCAGCATGACAGAATTGAACACTGAAGCTTTCTTT.

The gene calls are TRBV18 and TRBJ1-1; possible D gene TRBD1, 5 bases. Trimming took off 3 bases at V and 2 bases at J, with 16 bases between the two ends. The CDR3 runs to 16 residues. Germline values: CDR1 KGHSH, CDR2 LQKENI. The CDR3 reads CASSPGLGPFNTEAFF. The CDR3 DNA reads TGTGCCAGCTCACCCGGATTGGGACCTTTTAACACTGAAGCTTTCTTT.

The chain joins TRBV5-1 to TRBJ2-2, with D possibly TRBD2 on 5 matching bases. Germline V CDR1 and CDR2: SGHRS, YFSETQ. V lost 5 bases and J 1 base, leaving 12 bases between the germline ends. The CDR3 is 15 residues long. The CDR3 sequence is CASRPQRWNTGELFF. DNA for the CDR3: TGCGCCAGCAGGCCACAGCGGTGGAACACCGGGGAGCTGTTTTTT.

The gene calls are TRBV29-1 and TRBJ1-1, with 8 bases matching TRBD1. CDR3 length equals 14 residues. V dropped 4 bases and J dropped 0; count of bases not matched to a gene: 4. The germline CDR1 and CDR2 sequences are SQVTM and ANQGSEA. The CDR3: CSVAPGQVNTEAFF. In nucleotides, the CDR3 is TGCAGCGTTGCCCCGGGACAGGTGAACACTGAAGCTTTCTTT.

The chain couples TRBV5-4 to TRBJ1-3; no firm D call. This CDR3 has 13 residues. The V gene lost 5 bases and the J gene lost 3 bases, with 9 bases spanning the gap. CDR1 SGHNT and CDR2 YYREEE come from the germline V gene (reference sequence). CDR3 sequence: CASSTPSGNTIYF. In DNA, the CDR3 is TGTGCCAGCAGTACCCCGAGTGGAAACACCATATATTTT.

The chain carries TRBV11-2 and TRBJ1-1; possibly TRBD1 for D (6 bases). There are 16 residues in the CDR3. Trimming shortened V by 5 bases and J by 10 bases, and 26 bases separated the two germline ends. Germline V gene lookup returns CDR1 SGHAT and CDR2 FQNNGV. CDR3 amino acids: CASSLRQALTTGVAFF. The CDR3, as DNA: TGTGCCAGCAGCCTCCGACAGGCCTTAACGACTGGGGTAGCTTTCTTT.

This clone was seen a single time. V usage is TRBV7-2 and J usage is TRBJ2-1, with 7 bases lining up with TRBD2. Germline CDR1 and CDR2: SGHTA and FQGNSA. Losses at the gene ends were 3 bases for V and 4 bases for J; bases not matched to a gene: 12. The CDR3 has 17 residues. The CDR3 protein is CASSFGGRIGRYNEQFF. Written as DNA, the CDR3 is TGTGCCAGCAGCTTTGGCGGGAGAATCGGTCGGTACAATGAGCAGTTCTTC.

The chain has TRBV7-8 and TRBJ2-5; D may match TRBD1 or TRBD2 (5 bases each). The J call may be in error: the DNA end matches TRBJ2-7 better. This CDR3 spans 15 amino acids. Germline-derived CDR1 and CDR2 are SGHVS and FQNEAQ. The CDR3 region is CASSPSVWGSYEQYF. Here the CDR3 DNA reads TGTGCCAGCAGCCCTTCTGTTTGGGGGAGCTACGAGCAGTACTTC.